This TCR beta chain is drawn from a study of cytomegalovirus exposure and HLA in healthy donors. Whole-study results and caveats: Researchers counted around 180 TCR beta chains as cytomegalovirus-associated.

With respect to this clone: The antigen is not known.

The primer mix had 60 Vbeta and 13 Jbeta primers. Repertoires were generated with immunoSEQ multiplex PCR, while TCRdb's copy carries only in-frame clones and drops some. The table lists around 210,000 clones, 80% to 85% of them singletons. Sequenced input: PBMCs. The source of this sequence is a woman aged 40 to 55 in good health and CMV-seronegative.

As DNA, the CDR3 is TGTGCCAGTAGTATAGAGGCCCCCGTCTATGGCTACACCTTC. It is translated as CASSIEAPVYGYTF. J is TRBJ1-2 and V is TRBV19; unclear D gene. Germline lookup yields CDR1 LNHDA and CDR2 SQIVND (reference sequence). The length of the CDR3 is 14 residues. V dropped 0 bases and J dropped 4 bases, with 9 bases sitting between them.